Below, 28 T cell receptor beta chains from the same sample are listed, as sequenced in a study of T cells in Graves' hyperthyroidism and ophthalmopathy. The source material, RNA transcripts, was used to amplify TCR beta CDR3 regions. An initial round of RT-PCR targeting the TCR CDR3 relied on the HTBI primer set. TCRdb re-called the multiplex PCR reads through MiXCR, storing one row per CDR3 protein. The sample holds 450,000 to 500,000 distinct CDR3 sequences, roughly 23% seen once. The sample was blood. These receptors were obtained from a woman aged 70-85 years with Graves' ophthalmopathy.

This clonotype turned up a few times. The chain links TRBV3-1 to TRBJ2-7; D might be TRBD1 (7 bases). Looked up from germline, CDR1 is LGHDT and CDR2 is YNNKEL (reference sequence). V gave up 4 bases and J gave up 12 bases, with 16 bases separating them. The CDR3 consists of 12 residues. Here the CDR3 DNA reads TGTGCCAGCAGCCCCTCAGGGGGGATGCCGTACTTC. The encoded protein is CASSPSGGMPYF.

The chain carries TRBV7-2 and TRBJ2-3, with D uncertain. V lost 1 base, J lost 5 bases, and 10 bases lay in between. Germline V gene sequence: CDR1 SGHTA, CDR2 FQGNSA. The CDR3 length is 14 residues. The chain's CDR3 is CASSLGTPGDTQYF. CDR3 sequence (DNA): TGTGCCAGCAGCTTAGGGACCCCGGGAGATACGCAGTATTTT.

This clonotype was seen many times. The V call is TRBV6-1, the J call TRBJ1-1; tentative D call: TRBD1 (5 bases). The CDR3 spans 13 residues. The V gene lost 2 bases and the J gene lost 6 bases, with 10 bases spanning the gap. Looked up from germline, CDR1 is MNHNS and CDR2 is SASEGT. This CDR3 reads CASSEFQGSEAFF. The CDR3 DNA reads as TGTGCCAGCAGTGAATTCCAGGGCTCTGAAGCTTTCTTT.

This clonotype was counted only a few times. V gene TRBV20-1 combines with J gene TRBJ1-2, with D tentatively TRBD1 (6 bases). Germline-derived CDR1 and CDR2 are DFQATT and SNEGSKA (reference sequence). CDR3 length: 14 amino acids. V gave up 6 bases and J gave up 5 bases, with 19 bases separating them. The CDR3 DNA sequence: TGCAGTGCCTCAACGCCGATCGGACAGTATGGCTACACCTTC. This gives the protein CSASTPIGQYGYTF.

The gene calls are TRBV7-9 and TRBJ2-5, with TRBD1 matching over 8 bases. The junction had 12 bases not matched to a gene; V was cut back by 8 bases and J by 1 base. This CDR3 comprises 16 residues. Germline V CDR1 and CDR2: SEHNR, FQNEAQ (reference sequence). The CDR3 coding sequence is TGTGCCAGCCTTCGGACAGGGACCCCCTTCCAAGAGACCCAGTACTTC. Protein product: CASLRTGTPFQETQYF.

The chain links TRBV7-2 to TRBJ1-5; unclear D gene. The ends were cut back, 1 base at V and 3 bases at J, with 7 bases in the middle. This CDR3 comprises 14 residues. The germline gives CDR1 SGHTA, CDR2 FQGNSA. CDR3: CASSLGLNNQPQHF. The DNA for the CDR3 is TGTGCCAGCAGCTTAGGGCTCAACAATCAGCCCCAGCATTTT.

The chain recombines TRBV6-2 or TRBV6-3 with TRBJ2-7; 9 bases fit TRBD1. V was pared by 4 bases and J by 2 bases, with 9 bases of the junction left unmatched. Germline values: CDR1 MNHEY, CDR2 SVGEGT. The CDR3 length is 16 residues. The DNA of the CDR3 is TGTGCCAGCAGTTCCCGAGGGACAGGGTTACCCTACGAGCAGTACTTC. Protein sequence: CASSSRGTGLPYEQYF.

The V and J genes are TRBV20-1 and TRBJ1-1; D is unclear. V was trimmed by 8 bases and J by 4 bases, leaving 11 bases between them. The length of the CDR3 is 11 residues. Germline assignment: CDR1 DFQATT and CDR2 SNEGSKA (reference sequence). CDR3 sequence: CSICLGTEAFF. In DNA, the CDR3 is TGCAGTATCTGCCTGGGCACTGAAGCTTTCTTT.

The V call is TRBV2, the J call TRBJ1-5, with 8 bases fitting TRBD1. CDR1 is SNHLY and CDR2 is FYNNEI in the germline V gene. The CDR3 length is 14 residues. V gave up 5 bases and J gave up 6 bases; unmatched junction bases: 6. CDR3 residues: CASSPRGLSQPQHF. The CDR3 DNA follows: TGTGCCAGCAGTCCCAGGGGGCTTAGTCAGCCCCAGCATTTT.

This chain uses TRBV10-3 with TRBJ2-3; D is uncertain. V was shortened by 1 base and J by 4 bases, with 9 bases between the two germline ends. The CDR3 is 14 residues long. Per the germline V gene, CDR1 is ENHRY and CDR2 is SYGVKD. CDR3 in DNA: TGTGCCATCAGTGAGTTGTGGGTATCAGATACGCAGTATTTT. Translating it yields CAISELWVSDTQYF.

The chain is built from TRBV6-2 or TRBV6-3 and TRBJ1-2; 12 positions agree with TRBD1. In germline, CDR1 is MNHEY, CDR2 SVGEGT. V shed 7 bases and J 8 bases; nucleotides not matched to a gene: 5. The CDR3 extends over 13 amino acids. In DNA form, the CDR3 reads TGTGCCAGCACTCCCGGGACAGGGGGCGGCTACACCTTC. This codes for CASTPGTGGGYTF.

This clonotype was seen only a few times. This sequence joins TRBV18 and TRBJ2-1; no firm D call. V was clipped by 5 bases and J by 9 bases, with 8 bases between them. Germline-derived CDR1 and CDR2 are KGHSH and LQKENI. The CDR3 length is 11 residues. Written as DNA, the CDR3 is TGTGCCAGCTCAATCCTCGGTGAGCAGTTCTTC. Translating gives CASSILGEQFF.

This clonotype was counted many times. This rearrangement joins TRBV6-2 or TRBV6-3 to TRBJ1-2; the D is unclear. Trimming took 5 bases from V and 6 from J, leaving 13 bases between them. CDR3 length equals 13 residues. CDR1 is MNHEY and CDR2 is SVGEGT in the germline V gene. CDR3 DNA: TGTGCCAGCAGTCTACACTATAGGGATGGCTACACCTTC. Translated, it gives CASSLHYRDGYTF.

The chain recombines TRBV6-1 with TRBJ2-2; 9 bases line up with TRBD2. The J segment lost 5 bases and the V segment lost 4 bases, leaving 2 bases of the junction unmatched. CDR1 and CDR2 (germline): MNHNS, SASEGT. The CDR3 is made up of 14 amino acids. DNA for the CDR3: TGTGCCAGCAGTGTAGCGGGGGAGACCGGGGAGCTGTTTTTT. Its translation: CASSVAGETGELFF.

The rearrangement uses TRBV30 and TRBJ2-3; D remains ambiguous. V was pared by 2 bases and J by 0 bases, with 12 bases between. The CDR3 contains 15 residues. CDR1 is GTSNPN and CDR2 is SVGIG in the germline V gene (reference sequence). As DNA, the CDR3 is TGTGCCTGGAGTCCCAGAAGGGTTAGCACAGATACGCAGTATTTT. Its translation is CAWSPRRVSTDTQYF.

The rearrangement uses TRBV7-3 and TRBJ2-2, with 10 bases aligning to TRBD2. There are 16 residues in the CDR3. Per the germline V gene, CDR1 is SGHTA and CDR2 is FQGTGA. V lost 5 bases, J lost 6 bases, and 9 bases stayed unmatched. The CDR3 loop is CASSPQREGLAGELFF. In DNA form, the CDR3 reads TGTGCCAGCAGCCCCCAGCGGGAGGGCCTAGCCGGGGAGCTGTTTTTT.

This clonotype was detected only a few times. The chain couples TRBV3-1 to TRBJ2-2; D is uncertain. Trimming pared 5 bases from V and 5 bases from J, leaving 6 bases between. CDR1 and CDR2 (germline): LGHDT, YNNKEL (reference sequence). This CDR3 region has 12 residues. The CDR3 spells CASSSITGELFF. DNA of the CDR3: TGTGCCAGCAGCTCTATTACCGGGGAGCTGTTTTTT.

This clonotype was counted a few times. This chain connects TRBV5-4 to TRBJ2-3; D unresolved. Germline lookup yields CDR1 SGHNT and CDR2 YYREEE (reference sequence). The V gene lost 4 bases and the J gene lost 8 bases, with 11 bases spanning the gap. CDR3 size: 12 residues. CDR3: CASSDVPGTQYF. DNA of the CDR3: TGTGCCAGCAGCGACGTCCCTGGTACGCAGTATTTT.

This clonotype was detected a few times. The chain uses TRBV7-6 and TRBJ1-1, with a possible D match to TRBD1 (6 bases). This CDR3 spans 14 amino acids. Germline V CDR1 and CDR2: SGHVS, FNYEAQ. The ends were cut back, 3 bases at V and 12 bases at J, with 20 bases in the middle. This CDR3 reads CASSLTGGATGSFF. Written as DNA, the CDR3 is TGTGCCAGCAGCTTGACAGGTGGGGCCACCGGATCTTTCTTT.

The V gene is TRBV2, the J gene TRBJ2-4; D is perhaps TRBD1 (6 bases). Germline CDR1 is SNHLY and CDR2 is FYNNEI. Trimming cost V 6 bases and J 0 bases, with 15 bases left between them. CDR3 length: 16 residues. The CDR3: CASSFGAGAAKNIQYF. CDR3 bases: TGTGCCAGCAGCTTCGGGGCAGGGGCAGCCAAAAACATTCAGTACTTC.

This clonotype appeared a few times. This chain joins TRBV5-4 and TRBJ1-1, with D hard to call. The germline V gene has CDR1 SGHNT and CDR2 YYREEE (reference sequence). With 4 bases removed from V and 1 base from J, the gap between germline ends came to 20 bases. This CDR3 has 17 amino acids. The chain's CDR3 is CASSRVMRVRSNTEAFF. In DNA, the CDR3 is TGTGCCAGCAGCCGCGTTATGCGGGTTCGGTCGAACACTGAAGCTTTCTTT.

This clonotype was seen at least ten times. The V gene is TRBV12-3 or TRBV12-4, the J gene TRBJ1-5, with D hard to call. There are 12 residues in the CDR3. Deletions cut 4 bases from V and 5 bases from J, with 6 bases between. The CDR3 bases are TGTGCCAGCAGTTCTCGCGATCAGCCCCAGCATTTT. Encoded protein: CASSSRDQPQHF.

This clonotype was recorded at least ten times. The V gene is TRBV20-1, the J gene TRBJ1-5; D might be TRBD1 (5 bases). Trimming left V 6 bases short and J 6 bases short, with 18 bases between. The CDR3 spans 14 residues. Germline V gene data show CDR1 as DFQATT and CDR2 as SNEGSKA (reference sequence). CDR3 amino acids: CSALRGGHSQPQHF. The CDR3, as DNA: TGCAGTGCCCTCCGGGGGGGTCATAGTCAGCCCCAGCATTTT.

The J gene is TRBJ2-1, the V gene TRBV29-1, with D maybe TRBD2 (6 bases). V was cut by 4 bases and J by 2 bases, with 12 bases left in between. Germline V CDR1 and CDR2: SQVTM, ANQGSEA. This CDR3 region has 14 residues. The CDR3 DNA is TGCAGCGTTGGGGGCGGGGCGACCTACAATGAGCAGTTCTTC. Translation gives CSVGGGATYNEQFF.

Ten or more counts support this clonotype. This chain links TRBV3-1 with TRBJ2-7; TRBD1 aligns across 10 bases. The CDR3 spans 15 residues. The trim removed 1 base at V and 2 bases at J, leaving 2 bases unmatched. Germline V gene lookup returns CDR1 LGHDT and CDR2 YNNKEL (reference sequence). CDR3 sequence: CASSQGGQGPYEQYF. The DNA for the CDR3 is TGTGCCAGCAGCCAAGGGGGACAGGGGCCCTACGAGCAGTACTTC.

Notes on this clonotype: A much larger clone lies one base from this, so it may be a read error. The V call is TRBV7-9, the J call TRBJ2-1; perhaps TRBD2 as D (6 bases). The CDR3 loop spans 16 amino acids. The V gene lost 1 base and the J gene lost 6 bases, with 16 bases spanning the gap. Germline V CDR1 and CDR2: SEHNR, FQNEAQ (reference sequence). CDR3 nucleotides: TGTGCCAGCAGCTTAGGGGGATCCCCGGAGGGCAATGAGCAGTTCTTC. As protein: CASSLGGSPEGNEQFF.

The rearrangement links TRBV20-1 to TRBJ2-1, with 8 bases matching TRBD2. The germline V gene has CDR1 DFQATT and CDR2 SNEGSKA (reference sequence). The CDR3 is 12 amino acids. With 5 bases clipped from V and 12 bases from J, the junction kept 9 bases outside the gene matches. The CDR3 DNA reads TGCAGTGCTCAGATTGGACTAGCTTGGCAGTTCTTC. As protein: CSAQIGLAWQFF.

The sample holds many counts of this clonotype. This chain uses TRBV7-2 with TRBJ2-1, with D maybe TRBD1 (6 bases). The germline gives CDR1 SGHTA, CDR2 FQGNSA. CDR3 length: 12 residues. Between the trimmed V and J ends, which lost 4 bases and 7 bases, there was a span of 8 bases. The CDR3 spells CASSSDRNEQFF. DNA of the CDR3: TGTGCCAGCAGCTCCGACAGGAATGAGCAGTTCTTC.